The sequence of this T cell receptor (beta chain) was determined in a study of T cells in tuberculosis. Some clones are missing from TCRdb's copy, which holds only in-frame ones; the method was immunoSEQ multiplex PCR. The repertoire includes some 60,000 clones, 81% of them detected once, and roughly 13% sits in the top ten. After thawing and overnight rest, PBMC were stained with GMM-loaded CD1B tetramer, viability dye and anti-CD3 for sorting. The CD1B tetramers carried C32 glucose monomycolate purified from Rhodococcus equi. Germline values: CDR1 LGHNA, CDR2 YSLEER. CDR3 length: 14 residues. V was trimmed by 0 bases and J by 0 bases, leaving 5 bases between them.

Sequences were obtained from CD1b-GMM tetramer-negative cells sorted from PBMCs. This chain uses TRBV4-3 with TRBJ1-2; D gene ambiguous. The TCR comes from an adult woman with latent tuberculosis. This chain's CDR3 is CASSQELANYGYTF. Here the CDR3 DNA reads TGCGCCAGCAGCCAAGAACTAGCTAACTATGGCTACACCTTC.